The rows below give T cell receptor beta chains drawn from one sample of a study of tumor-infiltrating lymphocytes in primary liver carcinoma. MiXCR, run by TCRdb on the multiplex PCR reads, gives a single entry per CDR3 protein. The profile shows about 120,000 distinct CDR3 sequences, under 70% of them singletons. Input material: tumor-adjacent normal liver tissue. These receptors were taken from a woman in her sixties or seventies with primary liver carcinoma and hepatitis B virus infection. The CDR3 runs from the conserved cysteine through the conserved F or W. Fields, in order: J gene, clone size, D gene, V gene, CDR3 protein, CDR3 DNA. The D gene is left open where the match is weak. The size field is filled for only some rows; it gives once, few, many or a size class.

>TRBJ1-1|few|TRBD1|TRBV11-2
CISSPWTGNTETFF
TGTATCAGCAGCCCCTGGACAGGGAACACTGAAACTTTCTTT
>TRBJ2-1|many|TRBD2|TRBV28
CASLQTSGRGSSYNEQFF
TGTGCCAGTCTTCAGACTAGCGGGAGGGGGAGCTCCTACAATGAGCAGTTCTTC
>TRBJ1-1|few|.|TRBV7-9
CASSLSRDTEAFF
TGTGCCAGCAGCTTAAGCCGGGACACTGAAGCTTTCTTT
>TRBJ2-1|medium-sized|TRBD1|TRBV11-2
CASSLATQGYNEQFF
TGTGCCAGCAGCTTAGCGACACAGGGGTACAATGAGCAGTTCTTC
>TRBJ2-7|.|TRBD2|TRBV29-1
CSVETSGPHVQYF
TGCAGCGTTGAGACTAGCGGACCGCACGTGCAGTACTTC
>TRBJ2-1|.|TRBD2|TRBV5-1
CASTLKLAGGVVDEQFF
TGCGCCAGCACCCTAAAACTAGCGGGAGGAGTAGTGGATGAGCAGTTCTTC
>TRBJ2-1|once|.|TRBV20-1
CSARPWRSSYNEEFF
TGCAGTGCCCGACCCTGGAGGAGCTCCTACAATGAGGAGTTCTTC
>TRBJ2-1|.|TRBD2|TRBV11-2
CTGSLLAGKGEQFF
TGTACCGGCAGCTTACTAGCGGGGAAGGGGGAGCAGTTCTTC
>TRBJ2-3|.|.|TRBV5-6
CARSLIRGTDTQYF
TGTGCCAGGAGCTTGATACGGGGAACAGATACGCAGTATTTT
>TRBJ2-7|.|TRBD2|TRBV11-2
CVSNLAGTSGFGEQYF
TGTGTCAGCAACTTAGCCGGGACTAGCGGGTTTGGTGAGCAGTACTTC
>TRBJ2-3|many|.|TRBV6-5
CASSYPNSRLQYF
TGTGCCAGCAGTTACCCTAACTCTCGGCTGCAGTATTTT
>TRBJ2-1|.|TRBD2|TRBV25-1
CASSPPLGLAGVRSYNEQFF
TGTGCCAGCAGTCCCCCATTGGGGCTAGCGGGAGTTCGATCCTACAATGAGCAGTTCTTC
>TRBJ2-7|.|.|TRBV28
CASSPWYKQYF
TGTGCCAGCAGTCCGTGGTACAAGCAGTACTTC
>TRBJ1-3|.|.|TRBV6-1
CASSGNLGSGNIIYF
TGTGCTAGCAGTGGGAATCTCGGCTCTGGAAACATCATATATTTT
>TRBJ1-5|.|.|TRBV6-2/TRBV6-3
CPSSYSSGGVGNQPQHF
TGTCCCAGCAGTTACTCGAGCGGGGGGGTAGGCAATCAGCCCCAGCATTTT
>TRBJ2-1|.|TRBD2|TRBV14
CASTQDSGSGRIEQSF
TGTGCCAGCACCCAAGATAGTGGTAGCGGGAGGATTGAGCAGTCCTTC
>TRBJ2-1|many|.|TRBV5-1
CASSLESGRTYNEQFF
TGCGCCAGCAGCTTGGAGTCAGGGAGGACCTACAATGAGCAGTTCTTC
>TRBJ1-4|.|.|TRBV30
CAWSLGGLGEKLSF
TGTGCTTGGAGTCTAGGCGGGCTCGGTGAAAAACTGTCTTTT
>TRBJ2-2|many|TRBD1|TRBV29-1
CSVVTGLDGELFF
TGCAGCGTCGTGACAGGGTTGGACGGGGAGCTGTTTTTT
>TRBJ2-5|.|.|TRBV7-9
CASGLASETQYF
TGTGCTAGCGGCTTAGCGTCCGAGACCCAGTACTTC
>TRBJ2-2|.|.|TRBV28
CASSLVGSSTGELFF
TGTGCCAGCAGTTTAGTAGGGTCGAGCACCGGGGAGTTGTTTTTT
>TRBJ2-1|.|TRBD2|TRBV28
CASMGLEGGVDEQFF
TGTGCCAGCATGGGACTAGAGGGAGGGGTCGATGAGCAGTTCTTC
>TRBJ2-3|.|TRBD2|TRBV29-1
CSVDGTSVESRDTQYF
TGCAGCGTTGATGGGACTAGCGTAGAGAGTAGAGATACGCAGTATTTT
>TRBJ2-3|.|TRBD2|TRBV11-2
CAFSPNRGSWLGDTQYF
TGTGCCTTCAGCCCGAATCGCGGGAGCTGGTTGGGAGATACGCAGTATTTT
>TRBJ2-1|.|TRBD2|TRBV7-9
CASSMGLAEVYDEQFF
TGTGCCAGCAGCATGGGACTAGCGGAAGTCTACGATGAGCAGTTCTTC
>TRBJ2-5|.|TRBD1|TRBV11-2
CAGSSRTGEGETQYF
TGTGCAGGCAGCTCAAGGACAGGGGAAGGGGAGACCCAGTACTTC
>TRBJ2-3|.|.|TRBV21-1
CTSSKGGQPNTDTQYF
TGTACCAGCAGCAAAGGGGGACAGCCCAACACAGATACGCAGTATTTT
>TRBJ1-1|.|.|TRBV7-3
CASSDAGGTEAFF
TGTGCCAGCAGCGACGCCGGGGGGACTGAAGCTTTCTTT
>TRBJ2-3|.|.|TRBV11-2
CASNSDRGSNQPQYF
TGTGCCAGCAACTCCGATAGGGGTAGCAATCAACCCCAGTATTTT
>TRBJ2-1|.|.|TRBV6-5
CASSYPPERNEQFF
TGTGCCAGCAGTTACCCACCCGAGAGAAATGAGCAGTTCTTC
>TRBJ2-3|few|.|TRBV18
CASSSRTNTDTQYF
TGTGCCAGCTCATCCCGGACTAACACAGATACGCAGTATTTT
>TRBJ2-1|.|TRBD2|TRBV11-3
CASSRSRGGSTYNELFF
TGTGCCAGCAGCCGTTCCCGCGGCGGGAGCACGTACAATGAGCTGTTCTTC
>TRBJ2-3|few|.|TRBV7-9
CTSSLSTDTQYF
TGTACCAGCAGTTTATCCACAGATACGCAGTATTTT
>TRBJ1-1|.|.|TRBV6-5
CASSFSPGRLNTEAFF
TGTGCCAGCAGTTTCTCCCCCGGACGGCTAAACACTGAGGCTTTCTTT
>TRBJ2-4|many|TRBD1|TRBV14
CASSQEGQGLAKNIQYF
TGTGCCAGCAGCCAAGAGGGACAGGGGCTAGCCAAAAACATTCAGTACTTC
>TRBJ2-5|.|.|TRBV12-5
CASSTSDSPGDSQYF
TGTGCTAGTAGTACCTCGGACAGCCCGGGGGATTCCCAGTACTTC
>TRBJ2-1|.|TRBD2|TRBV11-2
CARYLGFLADYNEQFF
TGTGCCAGGTACTTAGGTTTTCTAGCGGACTACAATGAGCAGTTCTTC
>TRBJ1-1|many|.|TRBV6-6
CASSYDRNTEAFF
TGTGCCAGCAGTTACGACAGGAACACTGAAGCTTTCTTT
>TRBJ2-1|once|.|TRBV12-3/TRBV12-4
CASNLGVYNEQFF
TGTGCCAGCAATTTAGGGGTTTACAATGAGCAATTCTTC
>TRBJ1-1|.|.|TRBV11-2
CASSSKQAEVFF
TGCGCCAGCAGTTCTAAACAGGCTGAAGTTTTCTTT
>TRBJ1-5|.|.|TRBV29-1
CSVTRDNDQPQHF
TGCAGCGTTACACGGGACAACGATCAGCCCCAGCATTTT
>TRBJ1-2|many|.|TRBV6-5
CASSRQGTKSTF
TGTGCCAGCAGTCGGCAGGGTACAAAATCCACCTTC